The source of this T cell receptor (beta chain) is a study of blood T cell repertoires in COVID-19. Study information: From the United States, Italy and Spain came samples of acute and convalescent COVID-19.

This clone occurred a few times. CDR1 and CDR2 (germline): KGHDR, SFDVKD. The CDR3 spans 13 residues. V shed 5 bases, J shed 3 bases, and the junction held 1 base outside the gene matches. Authors' data handling: For nucleated cells, counts were estimated from reference gene primer amplification. Generated by immunoSEQ multiplex PCR, the TCRdb table keeps only in-frame clones and is missing some. D and trimming were read from the DNA, whereas the V and J calls and clone size are those reported in that table. The data show 150,000 to 200,000 clones, approximately 92% seen once. This sequence joins TRBV24-1 and TRBJ2-7; 9 bases match TRBD1. This receptor was identified in a man aged 30-40 years with COVID-19, enrolled during active disease. The sample comprised peripheral blood. In DNA, the CDR3 is TGTGCCACCAGTGGGGACAGGGTCTACGAGCAGTACTTC. Encoded protein: CATSGDRVYEQYF.